Listed below are T cell receptor beta chains from one sample, sequenced in a study of blood T cells in healthy people across ages. TCRdb reanalysed the 5' RACE reads using MiXCR and keeps one entry per CDR3 protein. The repertoire includes approximately 850,000 distinct CDR3 sequences, about three fifths of them detected once, and 20% to 25% sits in the top ten. The sample taken for sequencing was blood. Source of these receptors: a man in his thirties or forties in good health. The CDR3 runs from the conserved cysteine through the conserved F or W. D genes are given only for firm matches. A clone size is listed for some rows: how often the clone was seen (once, few, many), or a class if it is expanded.

CDR3 protein	CDR3 DNA	clone size	CDR3 length	D gene	V gene	J gene
CASSFPRAYEQYF	TGTGCCAGCAGTTTTCCCAGAGCCTACGAGCAGTACTTC	-	13	-	TRBV28	TRBJ2-7
CASLGGPNEQFF	TGTGCCAGCCTCGGGGGCCCTAATGAGCAGTTCTTC	-	12	-	TRBV6-5	TRBJ2-1
CSVEVKSWGTSGYTF	TGCAGCGTTGAAGTCAAGTCGTGGGGGACTTCGGGCTACACCTTC	few	15	-	TRBV29-1	TRBJ1-2
CAIREEKLGEQYF	TGTGCCATCAGGGAAGAAAAGTTGGGGGAGCAGTACTTC	many	13	-	TRBV10-3	TRBJ2-7
CASSLTSTRETQYF	TGTGCCAGCAGCTTAACCTCGACTCGGGAGACCCAGTACTTC	-	14	-	TRBV11-2	TRBJ2-5
CASRSAGETQYF	TGTGCCAGCAGGAGTGCCGGGGAGACCCAGTACTTC	-	12	-	TRBV11-1	TRBJ2-5
CASSVRDRGGYTF	TGTGCCAGCAGTGTCCGGGACAGGGGAGGCTACACCTTC	-	13	TRBD1	TRBV2	TRBJ1-2
CASSSSLDRGYNEQFF	TGTGCCAGCAGCTCTTCGCTAGACCGGGGGTACAATGAGCAGTTCTTC	few	16	-	TRBV11-1	TRBJ2-1
CASSYSVSVIHQYF	TGTGCCAGCAGTTACTCTGTGTCCGTGATCCACCAGTACTTC	-	14	-	TRBV6-2/TRBV6-3	TRBJ2-5
CASSLVRRRSQPQHF	TGTGCCAGCAGCTTAGTGAGAAGGAGATCTCAGCCCCAGCATTTT	-	15	-	TRBV7-9	TRBJ1-5
CATSRATSGNNEQFF	TGTGCCACCAGCAGAGCCACTAGCGGGAACAATGAGCAGTTCTTC	-	15	TRBD2	TRBV15	TRBJ2-1
CSASGHTSTDTQYF	TGCAGTGCTAGCGGGCACACTAGCACAGATACGCAGTATTTT	few	14	-	TRBV20-1	TRBJ2-3
CSATTYRPHGYTF	TGCAGTGCTACCACCTACAGGCCCCATGGCTACACCTTC	-	13	-	TRBV20-1	TRBJ1-2
CASSFRAGGFTGELFF	TGTGCCAGCAGCTTCCGGGCCGGGGGATTTACCGGGGAGCTGTTTTTT	few	16	-	TRBV7-2	TRBJ2-2
CASSLGMTSGKETQYF	TGTGCCAGCAGCTTAGGTATGACTAGCGGAAAAGAGACCCAGTACTTC	few	16	TRBD2	TRBV7-9	TRBJ2-5
CASSLWSTQETQYF	TGTGCCAGCAGCTTGTGGAGCACACAAGAGACCCAGTACTTC	-	14	-	TRBV5-5	TRBJ2-5
CASSRYPTSGEGEQFF	TGTGCCAGCAGTCGATACCCCACTAGCGGGGAGGGCGAGCAGTTCTTC	-	16	TRBD2	TRBV6-5	TRBJ2-1
CASSQEWIAGAPTDTQYF	TGTGCCAGCAGCCAGGAGTGGATAGCGGGGGCTCCCACAGATACGCAGTATTTT	-	18	TRBD2	TRBV3-1	TRBJ2-3
CASSSSEWKETQYF	TGTGCCAGCAGTTCCAGTGAGTGGAAAGAGACCCAGTACTTC	-	14	-	TRBV6-6	TRBJ2-5
CATSDQGAGQPQHF	TGTGCCACCAGTGATCAAGGGGCCGGTCAGCCCCAGCATTTT	-	14	-	TRBV24-1	TRBJ1-5
CSAGTSGSPYEQYF	TGCAGCGCTGGGACTAGCGGGTCTCCCTACGAGCAGTACTTC	few	14	TRBD2	TRBV29-1	TRBJ2-7
CASSPQGVDTQYF	TGTGCCAGCAGCCCCCAGGGCGTGGATACGCAGTATTTT	-	13	-	TRBV9	TRBJ2-3
CASSVPEGAAVEAFF	TGTGCCAGCAGCGTTCCGGAGGGGGCGGCAGTGGAAGCTTTCTTT	few	15	TRBD1	TRBV7-9	TRBJ1-1
CALGQNYEQYF	TGTGCTTTAGGGCAGAACTACGAGCAGTACTTC	-	11	-	TRBV30	TRBJ2-7
CSVEDRRGPRETQYF	TGCAGCGTTGAAGATCGTAGGGGACCCCGAGAGACCCAGTACTTC	few	15	-	TRBV29-1	TRBJ2-5
CASSYWGRRTGQYF	TGTGCCAGCAGTTATTGGGGCCGCAGGACCGGGCAGTACTTC	-	14	-	TRBV12-3/TRBV12-4	TRBJ2-7
CASIWGGRNTEAFF	TGTGCCAGCATCTGGGGGGGCCGGAACACTGAAGCTTTCTTT	few	14	-	TRBV2	TRBJ1-1
CASSFVSSTDTQYF	TGTGCCAGCAGCTTTGTGTCTAGCACAGATACGCAGTATTTT	-	14	-	TRBV5-4	TRBJ2-3
CASRLSPRHYGYTF	TGTGCCAGCAGGTTATCTCCTCGACACTATGGCTACACCTTC	-	14	-	TRBV28	TRBJ1-2